A single sample is the source of the 23 T cell receptor beta chains below, sequenced in a study of blood T cell repertoires in COVID-19. Only in-frame clones appear in the TCRdb table, and some are missing; sequencing was by immunoSEQ multiplex PCR. The table has approximately 210,000 clones, just under 85% seen once. Specimen: peripheral blood. These receptors were collected from a woman aged 45-60 years with active or convalescent COVID-19.

In nucleotides, the CDR3 is TGTGCCAGCAGCGTAGATGGCCGGGGTGAAGCTTTCTTT. Protein: CASSVDGRGEAFF. The chain is built from TRBV9 and TRBJ1-1; D remains unclear. The CDR3 sequence is 13 residues long. The germline V and J ends were trimmed by 0 bases and 7 bases, with 10 bases remaining between them. The germline CDR1 and CDR2 sequences are SGDLS and YYNGEE. The variable domain in full, with the rest retrieved from reference TRBV9 and TRBJ1-1, is DSGVTQTPKHLITATGQRVTLRCSPRSGDLSVYWYQQSLDQGLQFLIQYYNGEERAKGNILERFSAQQFPDLHSELNLSSLELGDSALYFCASSVDGRGEAFFGQGTRLTVV.

The count of this clone is one. This chain joins TRBV11-1 and TRBJ2-2; no clear D. Germline assignment: CDR1 SGHAT and CDR2 FQDESV (reference sequence). The V and J ends lost 5 bases and 4 bases respectively, with 2 bases between them. This CDR3 is built from 11 residues. The CDR3 region has the DNA TGTGCCAGCAGCCTCACCGGGGAGCTGTTTTTT. This translates into CASSLTGELFF.

V usage is TRBV6-6 and J usage is TRBJ2-7; 8 positions agree with TRBD1. The trim removed 6 bases at V and 3 bases at J, leaving 4 bases unmatched. This CDR3 has 13 amino acids. The germline CDR1 and CDR2 sequences are MNHNY and SVGAGI (reference sequence). In DNA, the CDR3 is TGTGCCAGCAGACCCGGACAGGGCTACGAGCAGTACGTC. Its protein is CASRPGQGYEQYV.

The CDR3, as DNA: TGCGCCAGCAGCTTGGGCCCAGGGCACTACGAGCAGTACTTC. The encoded protein is CASSLGPGHYEQYF. V is TRBV5-1 and J is TRBJ2-7, with D tentatively TRBD1 (5 bases). The V end was cut by 0 bases, the J end by 3 bases, with 10 bases between. Germline lookup yields CDR1 SGHRS and CDR2 YFSETQ. This CDR3 is 14 amino acids long.

The CDR3 region is CASSMSGISRAFF. CDR3 coding DNA: TGTGCCAGTAGTATGTCGGGGATCTCAAGGGCTTTCTTT. This rearrangement joins TRBV19 to TRBJ1-1, with D uncertain. Germline V gene data show CDR1 as LNHDA and CDR2 as SQIVND (reference sequence). This CDR3 is built from 13 residues. Between the trimmed V and J ends, which lost 3 bases and 11 bases, there was a span of 16 bases.

The table lists this clone with a count of one. The V gene is TRBV5-1, the J gene TRBJ1-1; D gene ambiguous. Germline loops: CDR1 SGHRS, CDR2 YFSETQ. The CDR3 extends over 15 amino acids. V lost 4 bases and J lost 4, with 17 bases in between. As DNA, the CDR3 is TGCGCCAGCAGCCTTGGGCCTGTGAGCTCCACTGAAGCTTTCTTT. This sequence encodes CASSLGPVSSTEAFF.

The V and J genes are TRBV5-1 and TRBJ2-3; 7 bases fit TRBD2. V shed 4 bases, J shed 5 bases, and the junction held 13 bases outside the gene matches. The CDR3 has 16 residues. Per the germline V gene, CDR1 is SGHRS and CDR2 is YFSETQ. The DNA for the CDR3 is TGCGCCAGCAGCCCGGGTTTGCAGCGGGAAATAGATACGCAGTATTTT. Its translation is CASSPGLQREIDTQYF.

The chain is built from TRBV24-1 and TRBJ2-5; 8 bases are a match to TRBD1. The CDR3 has 15 residues. Trimming at V came to 4 bases and at J to 5 bases, leaving 8 bases not matched to a gene. Germline assignment: CDR1 KGHDR and CDR2 SFDVKD. The chain's CDR3 is CATSDHGDRRETQYF. The DNA of the CDR3 is TGTGCCACCAGTGACCACGGGGACAGGCGGGAGACCCAGTACTTC.

The genes are TRBV2 and TRBJ1-4; D not resolved. This CDR3 is 14 amino acids long. V was cut by 3 bases and J by 8 bases, with 13 bases left in between. Germline lookup yields CDR1 SNHLY and CDR2 FYNNEI. CDR3 nucleotide sequence: TGTGCCAGCAGTGATCAGAGGGTCGGGGAAAAACTGTTTTTT. Amino acid sequence: CASSDQRVGEKLFF.

The J gene is TRBJ1-2, the V gene TRBV28; 10 positions match TRBD1. The trim removed 5 bases at V and 4 bases at J, leaving 7 bases unmatched. The germline gives CDR1 MDHEN, CDR2 SYDVKM. The CDR3 runs 15 residues. This chain's CDR3 is CASSPLTGGSYGYTF. The CDR3 nucleotides read TGTGCCAGCAGTCCCCTGACAGGGGGCAGCTATGGCTACACCTTC.

The CDR3, as DNA: TGTGCCAGCAGCCTCTCGGGTGGGGAAGCTTTCTTT. Protein: CASSLSGGEAFF. This chain links TRBV7-9 with TRBJ1-1; no definite D call. From germline, CDR1 is SEHNR and CDR2 FQNEAQ (reference sequence). V lost 5 bases and J 8 bases, leaving 12 bases between the germline ends. This CDR3 is 12 amino acids long.

CDR3 nucleotide sequence: TGTGCCAGCAGCCCCCAGGGTAGCTATAATTCACCCCTCCACTTT. Its protein is CASSPQGSYNSPLHF. The chain links TRBV9 to TRBJ1-6; a possible D gene is TRBD1 (5 bases). The CDR3 sequence is 15 residues long. V was shortened by 4 bases and J by 3 bases, with 11 bases between the two germline ends. CDR1 is SGDLS and CDR2 is YYNGEE in the germline V gene.

V is TRBV25-1 and J is TRBJ2-2, with 7 bases lining up with TRBD2. The CDR3 length is 16 residues. The germline CDR1 and CDR2 sequences are MGHDK and SYGVNS. The trim removed 0 bases at V and 6 bases at J, leaving 7 bases unmatched. CDR3 coding DNA: TGTGCCAGCAGTGAATACAGCGGGACGGCGGCCGGGGAGCTGTTTTTT. This encodes CASSEYSGTAAGELFF.

The V gene is TRBV11-2, the J gene TRBJ1-6; TRBD1 matches 10 bases. Germline CDR1 is SGHAT and CDR2 is FQNNGV. With 4 bases clipped from V and 11 bases from J, the junction kept 8 bases outside the gene matches. There are 15 residues in the CDR3. Written as DNA, the CDR3 is TGTGCCAGCAGCTCAGAGGGGACAGGGGAAACACCCCTCCACTTT. It specifies CASSSEGTGETPLHF.

This clone was seen just once. The CDR3 protein is CASSLDLRVTSTGELFF. The DNA for the CDR3 is TGTGCCAGCAGCTTAGATCTAAGGGTCACTAGTACTGGGGAGCTGTTTTTT. The rearrangement uses TRBV11-2 and TRBJ2-2; possible D gene TRBD2, 5 bases. Looked up from germline, CDR1 is SGHAT and CDR2 is FQNNGV. The ends were cut back, 0 bases at V and 8 bases at J, with 19 bases in the middle. This CDR3 spans 17 amino acids.

This chain connects TRBV7-6 to TRBJ1-4, with TRBD1 matching 7 bases. The CDR3 runs 14 residues. J gave up 7 bases and V 5 bases, and 7 bases lay outside the gene matches. Germline CDR1 SGHVS, CDR2 FNYEAQ. CDR3 residues: CASSLGTELEKLFF. CDR3 DNA: TGTGCCAGCAGCCTTGGGACAGAACTTGAAAAACTGTTTTTT.

This CDR3 reads CASSLGLDEQYF. CDR3 coding DNA: TGTGCCAGCAGCTTAGGTCTAGACGAGCAGTACTTC. The chain uses TRBV11-1 and TRBJ2-7; D is undetermined. V gave up 1 base and J gave up 5 bases, with 6 bases separating them. This CDR3 region has 12 residues. Germline V CDR1 and CDR2: SGHAT, FQDESV (reference sequence).

The rearrangement uses TRBV6-5 and TRBJ1-1, with a tentative D call TRBD1 (5 bases). The V and J ends lost 5 bases and 5 bases respectively, with 12 bases between them. The CDR3 covers 13 residues. The germline V gene encodes CDR1 MNHEY and CDR2 SVGAGI. The CDR3 DNA is TGTGCCAGCAGTCGCAGGGCCTGGACTGAAGCTTTCTTT. It translates to CASSRRAWTEAFF.

The V and J genes are TRBV5-1 and TRBJ1-3, with TRBD1 as a possible D gene (6 bases). Trimming removed 2 bases from V and 4 bases from J, with 7 bases in between. The CDR3 is 13 residues long. Germline lookup yields CDR1 SGHRS and CDR2 YFSETQ. CDR3 protein: CASSFGTGNTIYF. The CDR3 DNA reads TGCGCCAGCAGCTTCGGGACAGGAAACACCATATATTTT.

The chain combines TRBV29-1 with TRBJ2-7; no firm D call. The CDR3 covers 15 residues. The germline gives CDR1 SQVTM, CDR2 ANQGSEA. Trimming removed 3 bases at V and 5 bases at J, with 20 bases between. The DNA of the CDR3 is TGCAGCGTTGAGTTAGGCCAGCGAAAAAACCACGAGCAGTACGTC. Amino acids: CSVELGQRKNHEQYV.

J is TRBJ2-5 and V is TRBV1; the table gives TRBD1 as D, unverified against the DNA. TRBV1 constitutes a pseudogene. This CDR3 has 14 residues. The CDR3 nucleotides read TGCACCAGCAGCCAAAAGGTCCAGGGAGAGACCCAGTACTTC. It specifies CTSSQKVQGETQYF.

The chain has TRBV18 and TRBJ1-1, with 9 positions matching TRBD1. In germline, CDR1 is KGHSH, CDR2 LQKENI. With 6 bases clipped from V and 0 bases from J, the junction kept 5 bases outside the gene matches. This CDR3 spans 15 amino acids. The CDR3, as DNA: TGTGCCAGCTCCCCTAGGACAGGGGTGAACACTGAAGCTTTCTTT. This codes for CASSPRTGVNTEAFF. Full variable domain (outside the CDR3, taken from reference TRBV18 and TRBJ1-1): NAGVMQNPRHLVRRRGQEARLRCSPMKGHSHVYWYRQLPEEGLKFMVYLQKENIIDESGMPKERFSAEFPKEGPSILRIQQVVRGDSAAYFCASSPRTGVNTEAFFGQGTRLTVV.

There are a few counts of this clone. This rearrangement joins TRBV12-3 or TRBV12-4 to TRBJ1-6; D unclear. V shed 3 bases and J shed 18 bases, with 15 bases lying between them. This CDR3 has 12 residues. CDR3 protein: CASSFFPEAPHF. The CDR3 coding sequence is TGTGCCAGCAGTTTTTTCCCCGAGGCTCCCCACTTT.